This T cell receptor beta chain was identified in a study of CD8 T cells in Susac syndrome. Study-wide results and caveats: Individuals included in the TCR sequencing and HLA analysis were acknowledged by the study to be relatively few in number.

With respect to this clonotype: No antigen is known for it.

From blood CD8+ and CD4+ T cells, the TCR beta chain was sequenced. The CDR3 spans 14 residues. V was clipped by 0 bases and J by 7 bases, with 14 bases between them. CDR1 and CDR2 (germline): SGDLS, YYNGEE. Reverse transcription of roughly 0.45 to 1 ug RNA used random hexamers. Multiplex immunoSEQ PCR targeted 54 Vbeta and 13 Jbeta TCR beta segments. MiXCR, applied by TCRdb to the immunoSEQ multiplex PCR reads, yields one record per CDR3 protein. The sample contains about 94,000 distinct CDR3 sequences, 90% to 95% of which appear only once. Sequences were obtained from CD4+ T cells from PBMCs. The receptor comes from a human donor with Susac syndrome. The gene calls are TRBV9 and TRBJ2-7; D remains unclear. Here the CDR3 reads CASSVEGQPREQYF. DNA of the CDR3: TGTGCCAGCAGCGTAGAAGGGCAGCCGAGGGAGCAGTACTTC.